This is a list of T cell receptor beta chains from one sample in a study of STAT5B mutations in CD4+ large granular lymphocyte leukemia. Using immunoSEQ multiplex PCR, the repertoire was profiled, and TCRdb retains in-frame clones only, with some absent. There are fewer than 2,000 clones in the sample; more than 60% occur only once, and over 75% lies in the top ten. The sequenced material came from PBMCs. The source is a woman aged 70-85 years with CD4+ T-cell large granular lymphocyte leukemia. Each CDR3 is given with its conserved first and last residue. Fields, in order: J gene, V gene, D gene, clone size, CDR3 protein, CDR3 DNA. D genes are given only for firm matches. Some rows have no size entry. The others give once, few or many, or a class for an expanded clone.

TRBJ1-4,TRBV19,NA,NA,CASSIPGQPKKEKLFF,TGTGCCAGTAGTATCCCCGGGCAACCCAAAAAGGAAAAACTGTTTTTT
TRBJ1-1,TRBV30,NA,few,CAWNEAAAEAFF,TGTGCCTGGAACGAAGCCGCGGCTGAAGCTTTCTTT
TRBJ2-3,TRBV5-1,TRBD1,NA,CASGDQGVGTDTQYF,TGCGCCAGCGGAGATCAGGGGGTCGGCACAGATACGCAGTATTTT
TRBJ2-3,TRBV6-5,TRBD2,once,CASRRLAGGPDTQYF,TGTGCCAGCAGGCGACTAGCGGGAGGGCCAGATACGCAGTATTTT
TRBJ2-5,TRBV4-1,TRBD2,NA,CASSQDALAGGPYETQYF,TGCGCCAGCAGCCAAGATGCCCTAGCGGGGGGGCCGTACGAGACCCAGTACTTC
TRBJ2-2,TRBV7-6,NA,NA,CASSLPGRELFF,TGTGCCAGCAGCTTGCCCGGCCGGGAGCTGTTTTTT
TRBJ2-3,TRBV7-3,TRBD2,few,CASSDSSGGTRYF,TGTGCCAGCAGCGACTCTAGCGGGGGAACACGGTATTTT
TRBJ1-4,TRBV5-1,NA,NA,CASSFLGRAATNEKLFF,TGCGCCAGCAGCTTCTTGGGGCGAGCGGCAACTAATGAAAAACTGTTTTTT
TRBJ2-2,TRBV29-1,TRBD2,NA,CSVGASGNTGELFF,TGCAGCGTTGGGGCTAGCGGGAACACCGGGGAGCTGTTTTTT
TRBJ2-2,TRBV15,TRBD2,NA,CASSSGNTNTGELFF,TGTGCCAGCTCTAGCGGGAATACGAACACCGGGGAGCTGTTTTTT
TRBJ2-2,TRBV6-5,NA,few,CATKPRRNTGELFF,TGTGCCACTAAGCCAAGGCGGAACACCGGGGAGCTGTTTTTT
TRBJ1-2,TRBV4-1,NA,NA,CASSQETLETNGYTF,TGCGCCAGCAGCCAGGAAACTTTGGAGACTAATGGCTACACCTTC
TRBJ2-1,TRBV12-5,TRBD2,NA,CASGFSGSNEQFF,TGTGCTAGTGGTTTTAGCGGGAGCAATGAGCAGTTCTTC
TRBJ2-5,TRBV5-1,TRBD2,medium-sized,CASSLSGYQETQYF,TGCGCCAGCAGCCTTAGCGGGTACCAAGAGACCCAGTACTTC
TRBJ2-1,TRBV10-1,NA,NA,CASSESRYPAAYNEQFF,TGCGCCAGCAGTGAGTCGAGGTACCCAGCGGCCTACAATGAGCAGTTCTTC
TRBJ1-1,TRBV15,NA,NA,CATSRDRAVRSAEAFF,TGTGCCACCAGCAGAGATCGGGCCGTCCGGAGCGCTGAAGCTTTCTTT
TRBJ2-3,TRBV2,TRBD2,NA,CASNGGETDTQYF,TGTGCCAGCAACGGGGGGGAGACAGATACGCAGTATTTT
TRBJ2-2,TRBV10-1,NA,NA,CASSEQPDTGELFF,TGCGCCAGCAGTGAACAACCGGACACCGGGGAGCTGTTTTTT
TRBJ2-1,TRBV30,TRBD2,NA,CAWTRRGFSGSNEQFF,TGTGCCTGGACCCGCCGGGGGTTTAGCGGGAGTAATGAGCAGTTCTTC
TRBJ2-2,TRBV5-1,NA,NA,CASSVHAGELFF,TGCGCCAGCAGCGTGCACGCCGGGGAGCTGTTTTTT
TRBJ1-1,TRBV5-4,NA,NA,CASSPGDNVKWRRAFF,TGTGCCAGCAGCCCCGGGGACAATGTGAAATGGCGTCGGGCTTTCTTT
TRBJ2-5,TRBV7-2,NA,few,CASSPGQRQETQYF,TGTGCCAGCAGCCCTGGACAGCGGCAAGAGACCCAGTACTTC
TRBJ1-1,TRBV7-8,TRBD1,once,CASSFGQGPTEAFF,TGTGCCAGCAGCTTCGGACAGGGACCTACTGAAGCTTTCTTT
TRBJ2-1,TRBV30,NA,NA,CAWSVDSYNEQFF,TGTGCCTGGAGTGTTGACAGCTACAATGAGCAGTTCTTC
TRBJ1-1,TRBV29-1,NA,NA,CSVVRGFRTQRGGTEAFF,TGCAGCGTTGTTAGGGGTTTCAGGACACAGCGTGGGGGGACTGAAGCTTTCTTT
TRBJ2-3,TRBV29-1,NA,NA,CSVERGGSTDTQYF,TGCAGCGTTGAACGTGGAGGAAGCACAGATACGCAGTATTTT
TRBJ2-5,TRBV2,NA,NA,CASRGTGTVPHF,TGTGCCAGCAGAGGAACAGGAACAGTCCCCCACTTC
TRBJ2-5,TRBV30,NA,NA,CAWIGGGGETQYF,TGTGCCTGGATAGGGGGAGGGGGGGAGACCCAGTACTTC
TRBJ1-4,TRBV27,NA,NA,CASSRQGNEKLFF,TGTGCCAGCAGTCGGCAGGGCAATGAAAAACTGTTTTTT
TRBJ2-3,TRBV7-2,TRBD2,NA,CASSLVSGGRDTQYF,TGTGCCAGCAGCTTAGTTAGCGGGGGGAGAGATACGCAGTATTTT
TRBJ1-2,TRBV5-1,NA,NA,CASSLGAGAGYTF,TGCGCCAGCAGCTTGGGGGCAGGGGCCGGCTACACCTTC
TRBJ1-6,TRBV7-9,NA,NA,CASSLVGDFSPLHF,TGTGCCAGCAGCTTAGTGGGGGATTTCTCACCCCTCCACTTT
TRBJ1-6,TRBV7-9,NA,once,CASSLERNSPLHF,TGTGCCAGCAGCTTAGAAAGGAATTCACCCCTCCACTTT
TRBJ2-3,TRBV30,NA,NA,CACSRRRLDTQYF,TGTGCCTGCTCTCGAAGGAGACTGGATACGCAGTATTTT
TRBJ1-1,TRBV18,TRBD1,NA,CASSLVLTGSVTEAFF,TGTGCCAGCTCACTAGTGCTGACAGGGTCGGTCACTGAAGCTTTCTTT
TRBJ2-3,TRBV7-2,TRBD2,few,CASKRGLNTDTQYF,TGTGCCAGCAAGCGGGGGTTAAACACAGATACGCAGTATTTT
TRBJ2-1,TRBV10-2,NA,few,CASNQRVQDDEQFF,TGCGCCAGTAATCAGAGGGTTCAGGATGATGAGCAGTTCTTC
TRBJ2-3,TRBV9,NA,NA,CASSKRGGGPSF,TGTGCCAGCAGCAAAAGGGGGGGAGGGCCCTCGTTT
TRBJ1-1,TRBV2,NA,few,CASFRQLNTEAFF,TGTGCCAGCTTTCGTCAGTTGAACACTGAAGCTTTCTTT
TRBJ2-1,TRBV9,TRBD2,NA,CASSVVSGISYNEQFF,TGTGCCAGCAGCGTAGTAAGCGGGATCTCCTACAATGAGCAGTTCTTC
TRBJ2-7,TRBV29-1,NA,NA,CSVSPPGYEQYF,TGCAGCGTCAGCCCCCCGGGATACGAGCAGTACTTC
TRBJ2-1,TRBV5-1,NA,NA,CASSLLTGYNEQFF,TGCGCCAGCAGCTTGTTAACGGGATACAATGAGCAGTTCTTC
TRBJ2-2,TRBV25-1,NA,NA,CASIPNSGYRGSGELFF,TGTGCCAGCATCCCCAATTCAGGGTATCGTGGGTCCGGGGAGCTGTTTTTT
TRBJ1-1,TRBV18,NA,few,CASPRDQNTEAFF,TGTGCCAGCCCACGGGACCAGAACACTGAAGCTTTCTTT
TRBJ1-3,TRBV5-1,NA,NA,CASRSGPNSGNTIYF,TGCGCCAGCCGGTCCGGACCGAACTCTGGAAACACCATATATTTT
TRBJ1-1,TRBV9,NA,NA,CASSVGGGSRNTEAFF,TGTGCCAGCAGCGTAGGGGGTGGGTCGCGGAACACTGAAGCTTTCTTT
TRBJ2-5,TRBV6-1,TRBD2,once,CASSWEGLAGETQYF,TGTGCCAGCAGTTGGGAGGGACTAGCGGGGGAGACCCAGTACTTC
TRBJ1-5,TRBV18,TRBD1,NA,CASSLTGRGNQPQHF,TGTGCCAGCTCACTGACAGGGAGGGGCAATCAGCCCCAGCATTTT
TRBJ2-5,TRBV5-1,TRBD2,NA,CASSTLGRAEETQYF,TGCGCCAGCAGCACCCTAGGGAGGGCGGAAGAGACCCAGTACTTC
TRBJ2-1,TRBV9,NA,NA,CASSPRSGTEGLGEQFF,TGTGCCAGCAGCCCCCGGTCCGGGACGGAGGGTTTGGGAGAGCAGTTCTTC
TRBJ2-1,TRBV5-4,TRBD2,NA,CASSLEVAGPNNEQFF,TGTGCCAGCAGCTTAGAAGTAGCGGGACCCAACAATGAGCAGTTCTTC
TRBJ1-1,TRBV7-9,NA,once,CASSPSAGVNTEAFF,TGTGCCAGCAGCCCCTCGGCAGGGGTGAACACTGAAGCTTTCTTT
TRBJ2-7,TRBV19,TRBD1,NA,CASSLRTGGKRYEQYF,TGTGCCAGTAGTTTGCGGACAGGGGGCAAGAGGTACGAGCAGTACTTC
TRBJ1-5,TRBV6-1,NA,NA,CASREGPGQPQHF,TGTGCCAGCAGAGAAGGGCCGGGACAGCCCCAGCATTTT
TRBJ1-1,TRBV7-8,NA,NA,CASSLVRGVNTEAFF,TGTGCCAGCAGCTTAGTACGCGGAGTGAACACTGAAGCTTTCTTT
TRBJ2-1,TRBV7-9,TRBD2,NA,CASSTELAGRWDEQFF,TGTGCCAGCAGCACAGAACTAGCGGGGCGGTGGGATGAGCAGTTCTTC
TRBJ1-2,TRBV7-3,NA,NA,CASSSGQMEGYTF,TGTGCCAGCAGCTCAGGACAGATGGAGGGCTACACCTTC
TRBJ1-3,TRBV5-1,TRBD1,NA,CASSFSPTSNRGSGNTIYF,TGCGCCAGCAGCTTCTCACCAACGAGTAACAGGGGGTCTGGAAACACCATATATTTT